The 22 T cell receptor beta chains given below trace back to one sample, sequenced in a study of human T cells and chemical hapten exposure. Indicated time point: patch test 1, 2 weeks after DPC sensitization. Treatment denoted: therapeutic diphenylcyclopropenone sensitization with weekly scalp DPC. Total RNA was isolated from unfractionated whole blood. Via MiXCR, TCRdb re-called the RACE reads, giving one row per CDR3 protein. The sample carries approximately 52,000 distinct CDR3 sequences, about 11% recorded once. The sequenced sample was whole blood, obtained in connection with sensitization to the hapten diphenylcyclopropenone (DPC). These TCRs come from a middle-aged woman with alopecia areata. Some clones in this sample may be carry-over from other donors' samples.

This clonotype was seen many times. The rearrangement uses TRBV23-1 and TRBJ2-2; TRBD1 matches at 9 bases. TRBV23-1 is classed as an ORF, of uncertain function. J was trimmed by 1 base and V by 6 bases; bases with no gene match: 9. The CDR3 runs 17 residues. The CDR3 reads CASSPSGDRENTGELFF. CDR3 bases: TGCGCCAGCAGCCCCTCGGGGGACAGGGAGAACACCGGGGAGCTGTTTTTT.

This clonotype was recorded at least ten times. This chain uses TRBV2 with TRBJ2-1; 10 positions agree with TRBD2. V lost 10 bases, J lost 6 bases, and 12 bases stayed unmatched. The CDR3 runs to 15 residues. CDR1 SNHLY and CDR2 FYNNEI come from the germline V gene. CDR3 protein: CATREMRTSGNEQFF. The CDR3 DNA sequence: TGTGCCACACGAGAGATGAGGACTAGCGGCAATGAGCAGTTCTTC.

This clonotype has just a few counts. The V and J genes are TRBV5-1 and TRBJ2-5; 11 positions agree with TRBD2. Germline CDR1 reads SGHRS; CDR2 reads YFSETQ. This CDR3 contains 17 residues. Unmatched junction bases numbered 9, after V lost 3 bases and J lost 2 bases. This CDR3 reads CASSSRLAGTLQETQYF. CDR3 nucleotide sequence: TGCGCCAGCAGCTCGAGACTAGCGGGGACCTTACAAGAGACCCAGTACTTC.

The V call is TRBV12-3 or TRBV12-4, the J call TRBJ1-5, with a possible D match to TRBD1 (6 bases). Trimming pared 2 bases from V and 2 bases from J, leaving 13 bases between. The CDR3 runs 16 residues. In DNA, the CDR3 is TGTGCCAGCAGTTTAAGAGGGGGATGGGGCAATCAGCCCCAGCATTTT. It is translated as CASSLRGGWGNQPQHF.

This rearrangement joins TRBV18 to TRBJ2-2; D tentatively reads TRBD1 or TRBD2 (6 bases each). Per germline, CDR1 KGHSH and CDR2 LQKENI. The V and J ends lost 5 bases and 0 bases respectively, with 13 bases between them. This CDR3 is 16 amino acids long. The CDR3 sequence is CASSALGGANTGELFF. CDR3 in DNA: TGTGCCAGCTCAGCCTTGGGGGGCGCGAACACCGGGGAGCTGTTTTTT.

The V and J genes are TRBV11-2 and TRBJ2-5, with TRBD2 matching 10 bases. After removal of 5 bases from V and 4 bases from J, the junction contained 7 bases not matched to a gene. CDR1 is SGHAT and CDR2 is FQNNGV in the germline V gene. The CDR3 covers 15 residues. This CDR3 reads CASSLELAGPETQYF. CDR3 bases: TGTGCCAGCAGCCTGGAACTAGCGGGACCAGAGACCCAGTACTTC.

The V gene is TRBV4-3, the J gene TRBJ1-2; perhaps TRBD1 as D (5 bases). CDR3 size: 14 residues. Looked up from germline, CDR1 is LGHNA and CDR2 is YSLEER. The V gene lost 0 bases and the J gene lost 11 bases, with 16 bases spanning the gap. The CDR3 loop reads CASSQDLRDPSYTF. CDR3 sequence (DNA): TGCGCCAGCAGCCAAGATCTCCGGGACCCCTCATACACCTTC.

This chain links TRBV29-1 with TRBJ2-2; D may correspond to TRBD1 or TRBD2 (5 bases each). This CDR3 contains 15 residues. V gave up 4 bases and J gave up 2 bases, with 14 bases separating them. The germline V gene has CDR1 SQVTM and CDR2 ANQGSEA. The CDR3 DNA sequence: TGCAGCGTTGCAGGGACCACCCGCAACACCGGGGAGCTGTTTTTT. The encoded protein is CSVAGTTRNTGELFF.

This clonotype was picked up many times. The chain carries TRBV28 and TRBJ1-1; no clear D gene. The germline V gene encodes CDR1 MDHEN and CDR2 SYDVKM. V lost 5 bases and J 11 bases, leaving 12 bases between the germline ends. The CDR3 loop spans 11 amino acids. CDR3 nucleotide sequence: TGTGCCAGCAGTGGAGCTTCGCGGGCTTTCTTT. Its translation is CASSGASRAFF.

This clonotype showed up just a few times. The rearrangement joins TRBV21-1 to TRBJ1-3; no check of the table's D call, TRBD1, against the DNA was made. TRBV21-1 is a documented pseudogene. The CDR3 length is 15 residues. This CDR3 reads CASSAKGTPGNTIYF. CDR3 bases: TGTGCCAGCAGCGCTAAAGGGACACCCGGAAACACCATATATTTT.

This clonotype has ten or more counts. The CDR3 here is CASGQDITGELFF. The CDR3 nucleotides are TGTGCCAGCGGACAGGATATCACCGGGGAGCTGTTTTTT. V usage is TRBV7-9 and J usage is TRBJ2-2; 7 positions agree with TRBD1. The V and J ends lost 8 bases and 4 bases, in that order; junction bases with no gene match: 4. This CDR3 has 13 residues. Germline V gene sequence: CDR1 SEHNR, CDR2 FQNEAQ (reference sequence).

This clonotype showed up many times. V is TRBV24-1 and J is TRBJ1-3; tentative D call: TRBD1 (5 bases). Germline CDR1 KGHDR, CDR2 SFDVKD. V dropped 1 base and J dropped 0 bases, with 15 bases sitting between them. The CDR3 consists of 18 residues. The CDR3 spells CATSDFISRGNSGNTIYF. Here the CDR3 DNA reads TGTGCCACCAGTGATTTCATATCACGGGGGAACTCTGGAAACACCATATATTTT.

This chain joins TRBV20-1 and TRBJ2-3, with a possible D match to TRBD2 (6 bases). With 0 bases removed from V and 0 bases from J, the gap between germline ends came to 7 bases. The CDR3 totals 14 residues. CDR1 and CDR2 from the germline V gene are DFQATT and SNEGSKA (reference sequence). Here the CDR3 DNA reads TGCAGTGCTAGAGATGGGGGGAGCACAGATACGCAGTATTTT. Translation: CSARDGGSTDTQYF.

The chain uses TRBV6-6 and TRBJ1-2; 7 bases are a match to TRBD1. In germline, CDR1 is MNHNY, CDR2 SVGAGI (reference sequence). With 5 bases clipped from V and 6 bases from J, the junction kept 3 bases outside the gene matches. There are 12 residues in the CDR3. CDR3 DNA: TGTGCCAGCAGTATGACAGGGAATGGCTACACCTTC. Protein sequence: CASSMTGNGYTF.

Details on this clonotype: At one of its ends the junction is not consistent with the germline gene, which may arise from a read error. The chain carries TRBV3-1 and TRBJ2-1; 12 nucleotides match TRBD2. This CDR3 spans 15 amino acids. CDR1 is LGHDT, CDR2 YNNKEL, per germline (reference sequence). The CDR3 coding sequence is TGTGTCAGCAGCTATCTAGCGGGGGGGCAGAATGAGCAGTTCTTC. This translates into CVSSYLAGGQNEQFF.

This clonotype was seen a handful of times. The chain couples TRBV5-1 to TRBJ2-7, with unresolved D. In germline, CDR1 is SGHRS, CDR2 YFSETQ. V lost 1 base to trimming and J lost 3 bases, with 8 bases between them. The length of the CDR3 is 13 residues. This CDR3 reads CASSLTGHYEQYF. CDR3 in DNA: TGCGCCAGCAGCTTGACGGGCCACTACGAGCAGTACTTC.

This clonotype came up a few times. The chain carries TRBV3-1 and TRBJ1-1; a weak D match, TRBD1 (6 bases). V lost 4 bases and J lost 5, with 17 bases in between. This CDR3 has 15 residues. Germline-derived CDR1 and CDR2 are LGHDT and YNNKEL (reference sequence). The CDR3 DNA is TGTGCCAGCAGCCGCAGAGGGGGGATAGGGACTGAAGCTTTCTTT. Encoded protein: CASSRRGGIGTEAFF.

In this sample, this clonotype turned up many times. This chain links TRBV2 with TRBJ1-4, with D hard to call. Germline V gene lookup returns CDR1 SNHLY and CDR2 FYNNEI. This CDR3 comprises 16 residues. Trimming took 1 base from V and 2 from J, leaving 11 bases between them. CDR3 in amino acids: CASSEGGALTNEKLFF. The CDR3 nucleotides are TGTGCCAGCAGTGAAGGTGGAGCTCTGACTAATGAAAAACTGTTTTTT.

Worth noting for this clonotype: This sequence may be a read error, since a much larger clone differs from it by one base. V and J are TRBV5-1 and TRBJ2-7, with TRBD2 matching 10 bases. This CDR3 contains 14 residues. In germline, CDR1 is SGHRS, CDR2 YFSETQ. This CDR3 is CTSSPSAGGYEQYF. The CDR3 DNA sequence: TGCACCAGCAGCCCATCAGCGGGAGGGTACGAGCAGTACTTC.

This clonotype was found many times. The CDR3: CASSGIFEREKLFF. DNA of the CDR3: TGTGCCAGCAGCGGTATCTTTGAGCGTGAAAAACTGTTTTTT. The chain employs TRBV7-6 and TRBJ1-4; the D is unclear. The germline V gene encodes CDR1 SGHVS and CDR2 FNYEAQ. With 5 bases removed from V and 7 bases from J, the gap between germline ends came to 14 bases. This CDR3 comprises 14 residues. Variable domain in full (rest from reference TRBV7-6 and TRBJ1-4): GAGVSQSPRYKVTKRGQDVALRCDPISGHVSLYWYRQALGQGPEFLTYFNYEAQQDKSGLPNDRFSAERPEGSISTLTIQRTEQRDSAMYRCASSGIFEREKLFFGSGTQLSVL.

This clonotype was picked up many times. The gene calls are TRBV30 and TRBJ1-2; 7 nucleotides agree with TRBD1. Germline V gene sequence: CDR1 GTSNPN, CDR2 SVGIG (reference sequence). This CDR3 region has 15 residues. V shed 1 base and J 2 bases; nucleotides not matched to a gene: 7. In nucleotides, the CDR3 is TGTGCCTGGAGTGGGACAGGAAGGAAGAACTATGGCTACACCTTC. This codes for CAWSGTGRKNYGYTF. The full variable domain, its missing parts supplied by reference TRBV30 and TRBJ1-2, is SQTIHQWPATLVQPVGSPLSLECTVEGTSNPNLYWYRQAAGRGLQLLFYSVGIGQISSEVPQNLSASRPQDRQFILSSKKLLLSDSGFYLCAWSGTGRKNYGYTFGSGTRLTVV.

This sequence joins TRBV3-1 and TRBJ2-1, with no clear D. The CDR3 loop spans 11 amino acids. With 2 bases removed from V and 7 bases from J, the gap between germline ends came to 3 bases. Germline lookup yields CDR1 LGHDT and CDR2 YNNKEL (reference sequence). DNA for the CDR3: TGTGCCAGCAGCCAACTTAATGAGCAGTTCTTC. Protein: CASSQLNEQFF.